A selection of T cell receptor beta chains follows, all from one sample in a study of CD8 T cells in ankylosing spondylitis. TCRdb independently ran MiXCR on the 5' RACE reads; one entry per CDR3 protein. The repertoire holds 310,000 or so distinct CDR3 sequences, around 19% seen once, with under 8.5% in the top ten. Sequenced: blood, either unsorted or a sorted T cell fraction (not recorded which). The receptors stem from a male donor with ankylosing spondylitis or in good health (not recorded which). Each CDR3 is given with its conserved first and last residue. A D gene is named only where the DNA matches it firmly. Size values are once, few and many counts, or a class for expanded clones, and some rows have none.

DNA: TGTGCCAGCAGTTTAGGAAGAGGGGTTAAAAACATTCAGTACTTC; CDR3: CASSLGRGVKNIQYF; J: TRBJ2-4; size: few; D: NA; V: TRBV28
DNA: TGTGCCAGCAGCCAAGACGCTAGCGGGAGTTCCGAGACCCAGTACTTC; CDR3: CASSQDASGSSETQYF; J: TRBJ2-5; size: few; D: TRBD2; V: TRBV4-2
DNA: TGTGCCAGCAGAAATCCTCGTCCGAGAACCGGGGAGCTGTTTTTT; CDR3: CASRNPRPRTGELFF; J: TRBJ2-2; size: NA; D: NA; V: TRBV6-1
DNA: TGTGCCAGCAGTGAAGCACAGGGGGTGGGTGAAAAACTGTTTTTT; CDR3: CASSEAQGVGEKLFF; J: TRBJ1-4; size: few; D: TRBD1; V: TRBV2
DNA: TGCGCCAGCAGCTTGGCGGCAGGGGGCAGGAACGCAGATACGCAGTATTTT; CDR3: CASSLAAGGRNADTQYF; J: TRBJ2-3; size: NA; D: TRBD1; V: TRBV5-1
DNA: TGTGCCAGCAGTCCCCGTTTGACTAGCGGGGGAACTAATGAGCAGTTCTTC; CDR3: CASSPRLTSGGTNEQFF; J: TRBJ2-1; size: few; D: TRBD2; V: TRBV12-3/TRBV12-4
DNA: TGCGCCAGCAGCTTGTGGCGGACAGGGCCAGATACGCAGTATTTT; CDR3: CASSLWRTGPDTQYF; J: TRBJ2-3; size: NA; D: TRBD1; V: TRBV5-1
DNA: TGTGCCAGCAATTACGGGACAGGGGCTATCAATGAGCAGTTCTTC; CDR3: CASNYGTGAINEQFF; J: TRBJ2-1; size: few; D: TRBD1; V: TRBV11-2
DNA: TGTGCCAGCAGCTTCGACCCGGGGGGCGATGAAAAACTGTTTTTT; CDR3: CASSFDPGGDEKLFF; J: TRBJ1-4; size: few; D: NA; V: TRBV5-4
DNA: TGTGCCAGCAACCCTGCGGGGTATGAGCAGTTCTTC; CDR3: CASNPAGYEQFF; J: TRBJ2-1; size: NA; D: NA; V: TRBV28
DNA: TGCGCCAGCAGCTTGCCCCGGGAGAGCACAGATACGCAGTATTTT; CDR3: CASSLPRESTDTQYF; J: TRBJ2-3; size: few; D: NA; V: TRBV5-1
DNA: TGTGCCAGCAGTTATGGCTTGGCCCACAATGAGCAGTTCTTC; CDR3: CASSYGLAHNEQFF; J: TRBJ2-1; size: few; D: NA; V: TRBV12-3/TRBV12-4